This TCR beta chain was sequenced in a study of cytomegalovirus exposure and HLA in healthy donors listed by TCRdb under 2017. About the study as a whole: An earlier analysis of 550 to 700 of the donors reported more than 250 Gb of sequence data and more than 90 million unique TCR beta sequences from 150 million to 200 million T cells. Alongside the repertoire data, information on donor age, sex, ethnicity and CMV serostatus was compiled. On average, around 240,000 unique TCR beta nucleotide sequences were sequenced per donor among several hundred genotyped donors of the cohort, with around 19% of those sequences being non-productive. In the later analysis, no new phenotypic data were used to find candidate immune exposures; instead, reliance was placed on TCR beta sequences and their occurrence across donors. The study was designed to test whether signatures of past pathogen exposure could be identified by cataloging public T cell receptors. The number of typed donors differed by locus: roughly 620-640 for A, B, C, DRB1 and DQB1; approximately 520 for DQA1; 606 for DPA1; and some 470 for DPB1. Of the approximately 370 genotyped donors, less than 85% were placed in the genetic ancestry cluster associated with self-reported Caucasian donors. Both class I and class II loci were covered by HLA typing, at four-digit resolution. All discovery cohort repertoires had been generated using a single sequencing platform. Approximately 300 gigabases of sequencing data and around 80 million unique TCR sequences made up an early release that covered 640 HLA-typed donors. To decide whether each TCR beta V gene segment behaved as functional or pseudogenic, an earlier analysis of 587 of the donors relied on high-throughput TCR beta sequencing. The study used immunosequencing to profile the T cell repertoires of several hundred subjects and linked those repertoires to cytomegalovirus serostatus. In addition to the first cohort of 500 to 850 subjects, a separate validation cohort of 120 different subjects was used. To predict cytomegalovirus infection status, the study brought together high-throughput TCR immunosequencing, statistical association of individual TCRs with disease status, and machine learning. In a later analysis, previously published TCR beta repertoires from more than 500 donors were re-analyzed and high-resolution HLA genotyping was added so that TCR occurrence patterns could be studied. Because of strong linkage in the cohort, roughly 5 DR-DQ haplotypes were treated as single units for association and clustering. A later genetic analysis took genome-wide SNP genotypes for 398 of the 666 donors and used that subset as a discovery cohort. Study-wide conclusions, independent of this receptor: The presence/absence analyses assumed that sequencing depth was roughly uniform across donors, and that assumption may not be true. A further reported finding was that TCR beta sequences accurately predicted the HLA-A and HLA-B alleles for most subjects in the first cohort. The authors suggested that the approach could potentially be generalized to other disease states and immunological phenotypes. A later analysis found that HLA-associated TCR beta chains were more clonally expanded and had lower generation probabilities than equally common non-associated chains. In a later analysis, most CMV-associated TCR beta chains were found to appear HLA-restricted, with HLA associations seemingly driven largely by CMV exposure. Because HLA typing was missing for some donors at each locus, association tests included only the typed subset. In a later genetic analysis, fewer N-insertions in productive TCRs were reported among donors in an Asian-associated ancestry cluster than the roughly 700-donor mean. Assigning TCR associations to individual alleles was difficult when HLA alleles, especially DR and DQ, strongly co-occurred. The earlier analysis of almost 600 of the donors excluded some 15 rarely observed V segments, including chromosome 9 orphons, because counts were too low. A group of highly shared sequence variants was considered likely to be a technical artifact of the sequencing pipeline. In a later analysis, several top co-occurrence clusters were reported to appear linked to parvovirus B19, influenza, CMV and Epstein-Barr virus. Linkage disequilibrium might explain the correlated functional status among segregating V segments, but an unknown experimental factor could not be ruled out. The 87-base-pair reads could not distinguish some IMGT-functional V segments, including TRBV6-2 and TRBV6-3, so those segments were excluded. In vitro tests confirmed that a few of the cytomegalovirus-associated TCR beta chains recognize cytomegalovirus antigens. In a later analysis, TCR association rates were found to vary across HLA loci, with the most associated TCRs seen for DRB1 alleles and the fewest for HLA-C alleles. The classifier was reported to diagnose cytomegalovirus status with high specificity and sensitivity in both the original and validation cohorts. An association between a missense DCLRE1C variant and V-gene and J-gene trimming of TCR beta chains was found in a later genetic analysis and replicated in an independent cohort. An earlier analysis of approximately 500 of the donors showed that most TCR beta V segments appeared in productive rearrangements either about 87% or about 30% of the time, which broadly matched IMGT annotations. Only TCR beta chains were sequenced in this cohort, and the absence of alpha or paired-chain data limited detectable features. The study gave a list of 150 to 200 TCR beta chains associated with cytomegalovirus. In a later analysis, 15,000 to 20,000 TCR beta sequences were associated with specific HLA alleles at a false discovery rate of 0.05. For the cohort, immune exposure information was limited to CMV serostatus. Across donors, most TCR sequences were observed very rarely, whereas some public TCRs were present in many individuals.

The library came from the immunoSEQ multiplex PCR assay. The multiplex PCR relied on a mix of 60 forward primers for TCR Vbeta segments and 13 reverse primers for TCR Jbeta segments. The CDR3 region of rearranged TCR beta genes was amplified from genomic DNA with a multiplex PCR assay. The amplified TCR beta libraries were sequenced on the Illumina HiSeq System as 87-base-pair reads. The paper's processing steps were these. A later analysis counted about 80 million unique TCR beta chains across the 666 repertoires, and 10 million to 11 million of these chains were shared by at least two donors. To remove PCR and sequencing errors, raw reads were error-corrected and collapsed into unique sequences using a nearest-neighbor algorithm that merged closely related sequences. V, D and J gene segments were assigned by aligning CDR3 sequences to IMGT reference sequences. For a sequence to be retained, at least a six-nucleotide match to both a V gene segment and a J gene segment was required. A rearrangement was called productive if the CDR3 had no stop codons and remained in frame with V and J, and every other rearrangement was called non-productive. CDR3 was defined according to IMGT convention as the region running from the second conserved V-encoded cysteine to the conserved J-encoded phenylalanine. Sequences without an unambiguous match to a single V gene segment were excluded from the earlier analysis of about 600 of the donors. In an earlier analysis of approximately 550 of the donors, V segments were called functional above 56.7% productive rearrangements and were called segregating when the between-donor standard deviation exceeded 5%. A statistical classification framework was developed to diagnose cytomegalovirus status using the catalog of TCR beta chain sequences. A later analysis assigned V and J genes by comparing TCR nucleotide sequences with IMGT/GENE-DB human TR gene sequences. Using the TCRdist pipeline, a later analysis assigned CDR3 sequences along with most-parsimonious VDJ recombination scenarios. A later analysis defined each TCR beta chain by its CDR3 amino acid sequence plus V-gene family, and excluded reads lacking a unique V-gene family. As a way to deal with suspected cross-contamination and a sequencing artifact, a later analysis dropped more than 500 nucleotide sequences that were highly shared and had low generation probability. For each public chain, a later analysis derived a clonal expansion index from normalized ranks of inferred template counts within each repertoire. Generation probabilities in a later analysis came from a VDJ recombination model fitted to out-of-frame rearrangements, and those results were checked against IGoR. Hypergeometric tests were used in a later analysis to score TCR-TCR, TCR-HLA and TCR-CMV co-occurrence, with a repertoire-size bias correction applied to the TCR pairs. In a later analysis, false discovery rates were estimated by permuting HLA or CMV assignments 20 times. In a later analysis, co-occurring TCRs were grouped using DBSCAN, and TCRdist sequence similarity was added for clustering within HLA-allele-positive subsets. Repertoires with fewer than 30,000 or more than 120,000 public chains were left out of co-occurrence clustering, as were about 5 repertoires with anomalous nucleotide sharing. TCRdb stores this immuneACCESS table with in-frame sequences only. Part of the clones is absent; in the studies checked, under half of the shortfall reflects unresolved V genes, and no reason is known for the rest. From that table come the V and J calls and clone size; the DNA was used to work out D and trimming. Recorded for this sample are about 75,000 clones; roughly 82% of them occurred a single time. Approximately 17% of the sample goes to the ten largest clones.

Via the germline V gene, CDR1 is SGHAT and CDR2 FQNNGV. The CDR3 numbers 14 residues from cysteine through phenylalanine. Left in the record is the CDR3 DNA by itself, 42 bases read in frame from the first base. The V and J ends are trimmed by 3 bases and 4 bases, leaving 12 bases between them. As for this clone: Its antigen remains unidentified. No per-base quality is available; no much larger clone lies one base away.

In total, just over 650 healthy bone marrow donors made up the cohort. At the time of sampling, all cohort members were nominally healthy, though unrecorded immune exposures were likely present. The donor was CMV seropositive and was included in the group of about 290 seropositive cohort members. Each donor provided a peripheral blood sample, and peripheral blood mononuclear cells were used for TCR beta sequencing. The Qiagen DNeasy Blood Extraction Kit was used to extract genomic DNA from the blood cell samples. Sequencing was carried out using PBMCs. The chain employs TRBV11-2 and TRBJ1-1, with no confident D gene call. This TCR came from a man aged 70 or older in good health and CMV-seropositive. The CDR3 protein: CASSLGRRGTEAFF. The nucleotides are TGTGCCAGCAGCTTGGGGAGACGGGGCACTGAAGCTTTCTTT.